This record covers a single T cell receptor (beta chain). Its antigen remains unidentified. Base quality data are lacking; no much larger clone is found one base away. Measured from the cysteine to the phenylalanine, the CDR3 is 13 residues long. The read is trimmed to its CDR3 DNA, 39 bases read in frame from base 1. In the germline V gene (reference sequence), CDR1 corresponds to SEHNR and CDR2 to FQNEAQ. A distance of 8 bases separates the germline ends of V and J, which lose 8 bases and 0 bases respectively. Blood samples were collected up to 4 times in the first month after transplant and then at least monthly when available. To prepare the library, the immunoSEQ multiplex PCR assay was applied. Adaptive Biotechnologies carried out high-throughput TCR-beta CDR3 sequencing of genomic DNA for most patients. Under the source paper's analysis protocol: Adaptive's ImmunoSEQ software supplied the TCR sequencing data for approximately 18 patients, while MiXCR and VDJtools were used to process a few other patients. CDR3 nucleotide sequences shared between donor and recipient were removed because their origin could not be assigned. To be classed as alloreactive, a clone needed at least 2-fold expansion over unstimulated cells and a minimum CFSE-low frequency of 0.002% (template counts) or 0.001% (read counts). Mappable clones were those detected in sequenced pre-transplant spleen, lymph node, or MLR CFSE-low populations of the donor or recipient. Cumulative frequency of alloreactive clones was calculated as a percentage of all sequences weighted by copy number. Sourced from immuneACCESS, this table was stored by TCRdb with only in-frame sequences that have V and J called. A share of the clones is absent; for the studies checked, an unresolved V gene accounts for under half, and the remainder has no known explanation. The V and J calls and clone size are taken from that table; D and trimming were inferred from the DNA. The sample has about 98,000 clones on record, around 86% of them singletons. 1.4% of the sample belongs to the ten largest clones.

The data were taken from a study of graft-versus-host responses after intestinal transplantation (dated by TCRdb to the early 2020s). For the wider study: The transplants that recipients got were multivisceral, liver-intestinal, or isolated intestinal. Every recipient was given anti-thymocyte globulin induction, followed by 2 to 3 years of maintenance tacrolimus and steroids. After intestinal transplantation, graft-versus-host and host-versus-graft alloreactive T cell clones were followed in the graft, circulation and bone marrow using bulk TCR-beta CDR3 sequencing. To identify alloreactive clones, pre-transplant mixed lymphocyte reaction products were sequenced and compared with unstimulated pre-transplant donor and recipient T cells. Of the 20 to 25 intestinal transplant recipients enrolled in the cohort, one of whom was a retransplant, 3 patients without pretransplant specimens were excluded. A peak of at least 4% donor T cells among recipient peripheral blood mononuclear cells was the definition used for donor T cell macrochimerism. Instead of going to the commercial service, samples from a few later patients were sequenced in-house on an Illumina MiSeq and processed with MiXCR.

The full study reports these points: GvH clones were detected in recipient bone marrow, and some of these GvH clones were observed earlier in ileal mucosa or blood, consistent with an intestinal mucosal origin. In patients with donor T cell macrochimerism, the allografts had high GvH to HvG T cell clonal ratios. The conclusions were limited by the relatively low number and heterogeneity of the intestinal transplant patients. Early after transplant, peak levels of circulating GvH clones were found to be associated with declines in HvG clones.

The TCR originated in a human patient who received an intestinal transplant, so some T cells may come from the graft donor. Recombination connected TRBV7-9 to TRBJ2-1; the D gene is not confidently resolved. Here the sequenced sample was PBMCs, taken 255 days after intestinal transplant. The sequenced DNA is TGTGCCAGCTTAAAGAGCTCCTACAATGAGCAGTTCTTC. The translation is CASLKSSYNEQFF.